Sequencing of this T cell receptor beta chain was carried out in a study of blood T cell repertoires in COVID-19. In the study overall: Researchers got acute and convalescent COVID-19 samples from the United States, Italy and Spain.

In the authors' workflow: Estimated nucleated cell counts came from reference gene primer amplification. Assay used: immunoSEQ multiplex PCR; TCRdb lists only in-frame clones, some missing. From that table come the V and J calls and clone size; the DNA was used to work out D and trimming. In the table there are 300,000 to 400,000 clones, 88% of which are singletons. Worth noting for this clone: The sample contains more than one DNA sequence encoding this CDR3.

CDR1 is LNHDA, CDR2 SQIVND, per germline (reference sequence). The CDR3 has 13 residues. V was pared by 1 base and J by 3 bases, with 6 bases between. The chain has TRBV19 and TRBJ1-2; D is undetermined. Sequencing was carried out using peripheral blood. The source is a woman in her seventies with COVID-19, enrolled during active disease. CDR3 region: CASSIGTDYGYTF. The DNA for the CDR3 is TGTGCCAGTAGTATAGGCACTGACTATGGCTACACCTTC.